The entry below describes one TCR beta chain. The entry originates in a study of blood T cell repertoires in COVID-19. Germline V lookup: CDR1 KGHSH, CDR2 LQKENI. J gave up 0 bases and V 4 bases, and 12 bases lay outside the gene matches. This CDR3 spans 18 amino acids. TCRdb's copy holds only in-frame clones and misses some; the assay was immunoSEQ multiplex PCR. Of about 250,000 clones in the sample, around nine tenths are singletons; the top ten hold 3% to 3.5%. This rearrangement joins TRBV18 to TRBJ1-1; 9 nucleotides match TRBD1. What was sequenced was peripheral blood. The receptor's source is a man in his late teens or twenties with active or convalescent COVID-19. The CDR3 here is CASSRRSQGAEMNTEAFF. CDR3 bases: TGTGCCAGCTCACGACGATCACAGGGGGCAGAGATGAACACTGAAGCTTTCTTT. Complete variable domain (other parts from reference TRBV18 and TRBJ1-1): NAGVMQNPRHLVRRRGQEARLRCSPMKGHSHVYWYRQLPEEGLKFMVYLQKENIIDESGMPKERFSAEFPKEGPSILRIQQVVRGDSAAYFCASSRRSQGAEMNTEAFFGQGTRLTVV.